This T cell receptor beta chain was identified during a study of tumor and adjacent non-tumor tissue in lung cancer. Three rounds of nested PCR, following a modified ARM-PCR protocol, produced the TCRbeta library. TCRdb re-called the multiplex PCR reads with MiXCR, one entry per CDR3 protein. The data contain more than 60,000 distinct CDR3 sequences, 76% of them singletons. This CDR3 has 15 residues. Trimming removed 3 bases from V and 5 bases from J, with 19 bases in between. The V gene's germline CDR1 is DFQATT and CDR2 SNEGSKA (reference sequence). RNA was extracted from bulk tissue without any cell sorting. Distant lung tissue was collected more than 3 cm away from the tumor edge.

The TCR comes from a man in his fifties or sixties with non-small cell lung cancer. The sample taken for sequencing was distant non-tumor lung tissue. This rearrangement joins TRBV20-1 to TRBJ1-1; a possible D gene is TRBD1 (5 bases). This CDR3 is CSASSAGHPGTEAFF. DNA for the CDR3: TGCAGTGCTAGTTCGGCAGGACATCCTGGAACTGAAGCTTTCTTT.